This TCR beta chain was sequenced in a study of T cell responses to AZD1222 COVID-19 vaccine. Study-wide results and limits: Seropositive at baseline were only a handful of AZD1222 recipients. Donors were chiefly white British, with a greater number of females, and clonal diversity was perhaps underestimated.

Germline V CDR1 and CDR2: MNHNY, SVGAGI (reference sequence). V was pared by 5 bases and J by 3 bases, with 17 bases between. The CDR3 is 15 amino acids. Sequenced by immunoSEQ multiplex PCR; TCRdb stores in-frame clones only, minus some. The sample records about 110,000 clones, 94% being singletons. A note on this clone: The target antigen is unknown.

Material: peripheral blood, obtained 28 days after the second AZD1222 dose. The rearrangement joins TRBV6-6 to TRBJ2-7; maybe TRBD2 (6 bases). This clonotype was sampled from an adult who received the AZD1222 COVID-19 vaccine. The CDR3 DNA is TGTGCCAGCAGTCAGCCTGAGGGAGGTTACTACGAGCAGTACTTC. It encodes CASSQPEGGYYEQYF.